Each of the 9 T cell receptor beta chains below was sequenced from the same sample in a study of control samples from healthy donors and cancer patients. Here immunoSEQ multiplex PCR was the method, and the copy in TCRdb shows in-frame clones only, minus some. This sample has about 69,000 clones; roughly 86% occur once, and the top ten carry 15% to 20%. The material sequenced was PBMCs. The receptors originated from a man aged 55 to 69 with lung cancer.

The chain carries TRBV6-6 and TRBJ1-4; D is possibly TRBD1 (6 bases). Between the trimmed V and J ends, which lost 6 bases and 7 bases, there was a span of 15 bases. Germline V gene sequence: CDR1 MNHNY, CDR2 SVGAGI (reference sequence). The CDR3 is 14 amino acids. The CDR3 sequence: CASSFIQGIEKLFF. CDR3 coding DNA: TGTGCCAGCAGCTTTATACAGGGAATTGAAAAACTGTTTTTT.

The V gene is TRBV5-1, the J gene TRBJ2-2; 11 nucleotides align to TRBD2. CDR1 is SGHRS and CDR2 is YFSETQ in the germline V gene. V was clipped by 4 bases and J by 3 bases; unmatched bases: 5. CDR3 size: 16 residues. In DNA form, the CDR3 reads TGCGCCAGCAGCCTCCCGGGACTAGCGGACACCGGGGAGCTGTTTTTT. Amino acid sequence: CASSLPGLADTGELFF.

J is TRBJ2-3 and V is TRBV7-2; D not certain. This CDR3 comprises 13 residues. Trimming cost V 0 bases and J 4 bases, with 5 bases left between them. Germline lookup yields CDR1 SGHTA and CDR2 FQGNSA. For the CDR3, the DNA is TGTGCCAGCAGCTTAGCCCCGGCAGATACGCAGTATTTT. As protein: CASSLAPADTQYF.

The chain has TRBV6-5 and TRBJ2-5; D possibly corresponds to TRBD1 (7 bases). The V end lost 6 bases, the J end lost 4 bases, and 15 bases lay between the germline ends. The germline gives CDR1 MNHEY, CDR2 SVGAGI. The CDR3 consists of 14 residues. In DNA form, the CDR3 reads TGTGCCAGCAGCAGGTTCCAGGGGGGAGAGACCCAGTACTTC. Protein sequence: CASSRFQGGETQYF.

The V and J genes are TRBV7-3 and TRBJ1-1; D gene uncertain. The length of the CDR3 is 13 residues. Germline V gene data show CDR1 as SGHTA and CDR2 as FQGTGA. V lost 5 bases and J lost 5, with 12 bases in between. CDR3 sequence: CASSAQRSTEAFF. CDR3 coding DNA: TGTGCCAGCAGCGCCCAGCGTAGTACTGAAGCTTTCTTT.

This chain links TRBV5-1 with TRBJ2-7; a possible D gene is TRBD1 (5 bases). The CDR3 extends over 13 amino acids. The germline CDR1 and CDR2 sequences are SGHRS and YFSETQ. V shed 4 bases and J shed 4 bases, with 12 bases lying between them. CDR3 in amino acids: CASSTNQGYEQYF. In DNA form, the CDR3 reads TGCGCCAGCAGCACCAACCAGGGTTACGAGCAGTACTTC.

This clone qualifies as medium-sized. The chain recombines TRBV19 with TRBJ1-2; D is unresolved. Germline values: CDR1 LNHDA, CDR2 SQIVND (reference sequence). This CDR3 contains 15 residues. Between the trimmed V and J ends, which lost 6 bases and 4 bases, there was a span of 18 bases. CDR3 DNA sequence: TGTGCCAGTAGAATGGGAGGGAACGGACTCTATGGCTACACCTTC. Its translation: CASRMGGNGLYGYTF.

The chain has TRBV5-4 and TRBJ2-5, with D perhaps matching TRBD1 (5 bases). Between the trimmed V and J ends, which lost 0 bases and 5 bases, there was a span of 11 bases. Germline CDR1 reads SGHNT; CDR2 reads YYREEE (reference sequence). The CDR3 loop spans 14 amino acids. CDR3 in amino acids: CASSLEGYAETQYF. In nucleotides, the CDR3 is TGTGCCAGCAGCTTGGAGGGGTATGCGGAGACCCAGTACTTC.

The chain joins TRBV10-1 to TRBJ2-2, with D perhaps TRBD2 (6 bases). The germline V gene encodes CDR1 WNHNN and CDR2 SYGVQD (reference sequence). The CDR3 totals 14 residues. Trimming stripped 4 bases from V and 5 bases from J, with 11 bases between. Here the CDR3 DNA reads TGCGCCAGCAGTGTAAGGGGAGGTACCGGGGAGCTGTTTTTT. This translates into CASSVRGGTGELFF.